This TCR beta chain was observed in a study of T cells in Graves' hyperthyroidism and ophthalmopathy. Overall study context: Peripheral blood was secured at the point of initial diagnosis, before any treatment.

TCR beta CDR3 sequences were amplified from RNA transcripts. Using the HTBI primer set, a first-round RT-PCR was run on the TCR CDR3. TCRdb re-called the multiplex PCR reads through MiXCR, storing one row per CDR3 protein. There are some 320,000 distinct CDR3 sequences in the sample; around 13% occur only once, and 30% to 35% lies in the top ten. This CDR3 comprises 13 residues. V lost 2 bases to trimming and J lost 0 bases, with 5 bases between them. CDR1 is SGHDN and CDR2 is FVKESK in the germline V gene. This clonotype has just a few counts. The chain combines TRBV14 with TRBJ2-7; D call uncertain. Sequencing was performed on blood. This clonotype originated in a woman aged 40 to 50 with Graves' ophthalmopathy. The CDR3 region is CASSQLISYEQYF. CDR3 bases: TGTGCCAGCAGCCAACTGATCTCCTACGAGCAGTACTTC. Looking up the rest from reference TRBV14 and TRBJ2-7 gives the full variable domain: EAGVTQFPSHSVIEKGQTVTLRCDPISGHDNLYWYRRVMGKEIKFLLHFVKESKQDESGMPNNRFLAERTGGTYSTLKVQPAELEDSGVYFCASSQLISYEQYFGPGTRLTVT.